The T cell receptor beta chain under discussion was sequenced for a study of blood T cell repertoires in COVID-19. In the study overall: The origin of the acute and convalescent COVID-19 samples was the United States, Italy and Spain. T cells, B-cell-depleted T cells, or PBMCs supplied cDNA or gDNA.

This CDR3 is built from 16 residues. The germline V gene has CDR1 LGHNA and CDR2 YNFKEQ. Trimming took off 8 bases at V and 5 bases at J, with 25 bases between the two ends. The authors' processing: The authors estimated nucleated cell counts from reference gene primer amplification. Libraries were prepared by immunoSEQ multiplex PCR; TCRdb keeps only in-frame clonotypes and omits some of them. V and J calls and clone size follow that table, whereas D and trimming were derived from the DNA. The sample has 55,000 to 75,000 clones; about 81% are singletons. This clone showed up just a few times. The genes are TRBV4-2 and TRBJ2-7, with a tentative D call TRBD2 (5 bases). Material for sequencing was peripheral blood. This receptor was taken from an elderly man with acute or convalescent COVID-19. The CDR3 DNA is TGTGCCAGCGGATCGCAACGCGGGCGCCTCCGCGACGAGCAGTACTTC. It translates to CASGSQRGRLRDEQYF.